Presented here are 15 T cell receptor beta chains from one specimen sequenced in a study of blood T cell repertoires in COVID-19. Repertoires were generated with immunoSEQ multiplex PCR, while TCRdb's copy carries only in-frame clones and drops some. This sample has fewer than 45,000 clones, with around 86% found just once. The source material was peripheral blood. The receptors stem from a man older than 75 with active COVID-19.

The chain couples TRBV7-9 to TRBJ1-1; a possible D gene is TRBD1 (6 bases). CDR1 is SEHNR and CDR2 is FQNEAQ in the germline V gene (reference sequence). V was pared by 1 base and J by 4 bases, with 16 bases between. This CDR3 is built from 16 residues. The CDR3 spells CASSLDLQGLGTEAFF. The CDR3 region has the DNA TGTGCCAGCAGCTTAGATTTGCAGGGGCTCGGCACTGAAGCTTTCTTT.

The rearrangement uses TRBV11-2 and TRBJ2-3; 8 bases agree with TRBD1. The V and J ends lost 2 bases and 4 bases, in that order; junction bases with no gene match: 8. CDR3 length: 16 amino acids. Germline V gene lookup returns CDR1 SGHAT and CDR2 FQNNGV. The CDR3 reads CASSLRQGANSDTQYF. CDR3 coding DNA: TGTGCCAGCAGCTTAAGGCAGGGGGCCAATTCAGATACGCAGTATTTT.

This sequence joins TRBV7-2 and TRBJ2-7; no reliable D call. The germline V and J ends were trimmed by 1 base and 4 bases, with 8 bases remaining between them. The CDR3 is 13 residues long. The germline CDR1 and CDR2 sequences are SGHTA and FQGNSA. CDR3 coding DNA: TGTGCCAGCAGCTTAGTCACAGCATACGAGCAGTACTTC. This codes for CASSLVTAYEQYF. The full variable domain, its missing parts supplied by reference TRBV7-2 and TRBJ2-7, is GAGVSQSPSNKVTEKGKDVELRCDPISGHTALYWYRQSLGQGLEFLIYFQGNSAPDKSGLPSDRFSAERTGGSVSTLTIQRTQQEDSAVYLCASSLVTAYEQYFGPGTRLTVT.

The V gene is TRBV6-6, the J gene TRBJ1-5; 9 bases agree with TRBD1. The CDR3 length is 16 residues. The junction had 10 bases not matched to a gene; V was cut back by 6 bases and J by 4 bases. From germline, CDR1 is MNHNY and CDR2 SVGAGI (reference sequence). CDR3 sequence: CASSPGTGRENQPQHF. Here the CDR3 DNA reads TGTGCCAGCAGCCCCGGGACAGGGAGGGAAAATCAGCCCCAGCATTTT.

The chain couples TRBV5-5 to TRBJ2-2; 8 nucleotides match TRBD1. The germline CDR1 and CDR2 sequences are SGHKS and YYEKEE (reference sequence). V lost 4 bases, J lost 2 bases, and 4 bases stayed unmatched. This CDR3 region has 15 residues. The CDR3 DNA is TGTGCCAGCAGCATGGGACAGGTTAACACCGGGGAGCTGTTTTTT. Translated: CASSMGQVNTGELFF.

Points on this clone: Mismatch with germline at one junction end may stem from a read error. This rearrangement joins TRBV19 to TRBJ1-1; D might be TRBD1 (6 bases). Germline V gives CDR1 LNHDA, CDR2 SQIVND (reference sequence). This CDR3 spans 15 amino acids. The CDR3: CATSSLDRLNTEAFF. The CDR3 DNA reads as TGTGCCACTAGTTCCCTAGACAGGCTGAACACTGAAGCTTTCTTT.

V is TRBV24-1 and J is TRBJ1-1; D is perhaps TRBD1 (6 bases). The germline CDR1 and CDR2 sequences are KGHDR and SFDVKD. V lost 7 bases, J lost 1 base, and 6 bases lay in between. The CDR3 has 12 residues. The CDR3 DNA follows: TGTGCCACCAGGGACAGGAACACTGAAGCTTTCTTT. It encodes CATRDRNTEAFF.

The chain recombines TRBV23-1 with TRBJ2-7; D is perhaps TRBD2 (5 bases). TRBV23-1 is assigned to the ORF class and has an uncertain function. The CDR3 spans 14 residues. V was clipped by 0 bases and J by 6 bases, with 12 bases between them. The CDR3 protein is CASSQSIGEGEQYF. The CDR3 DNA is TGCGCCAGCAGTCAATCGATCGGGGAAGGCGAGCAGTACTTC.

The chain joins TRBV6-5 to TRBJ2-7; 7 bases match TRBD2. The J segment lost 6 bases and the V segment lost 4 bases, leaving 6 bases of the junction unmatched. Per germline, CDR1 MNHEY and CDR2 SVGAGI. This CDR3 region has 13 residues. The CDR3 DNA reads TGTGCCAGCAGTTTACGATCGGGGGGCGAGCAGTACTTC. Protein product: CASSLRSGGEQYF.

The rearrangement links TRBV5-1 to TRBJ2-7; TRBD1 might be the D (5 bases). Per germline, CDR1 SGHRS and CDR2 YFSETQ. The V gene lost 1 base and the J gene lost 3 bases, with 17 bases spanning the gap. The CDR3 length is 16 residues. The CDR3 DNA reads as TGCGCCAGCAGCTTGTTCGAGTATCAGGGCAACTACGAGCAGTACTTC. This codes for CASSLFEYQGNYEQYF.

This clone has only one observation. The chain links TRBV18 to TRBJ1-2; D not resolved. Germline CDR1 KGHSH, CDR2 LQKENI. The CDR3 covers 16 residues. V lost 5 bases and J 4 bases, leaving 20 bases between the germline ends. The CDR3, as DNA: TGTGCCAGCTCAGAACTGGGAGACACCTTGGGCTATGGCTACACCTTC. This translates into CASSELGDTLGYGYTF.

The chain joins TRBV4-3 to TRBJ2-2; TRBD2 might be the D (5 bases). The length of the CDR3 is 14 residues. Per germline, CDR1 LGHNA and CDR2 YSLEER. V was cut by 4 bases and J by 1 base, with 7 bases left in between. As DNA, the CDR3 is TGCGCCAGCAGCCGTGGACTGAACACCGGGGAGCTGTTTTTT. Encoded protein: CASSRGLNTGELFF.

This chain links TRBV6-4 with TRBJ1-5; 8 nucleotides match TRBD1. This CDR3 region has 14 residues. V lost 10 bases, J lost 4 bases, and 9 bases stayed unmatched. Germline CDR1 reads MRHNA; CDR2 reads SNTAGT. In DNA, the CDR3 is TGTGCCACCTCGACCGGACAGGGAAATCAGCCCCAGCATTTT. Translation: CATSTGQGNQPQHF.

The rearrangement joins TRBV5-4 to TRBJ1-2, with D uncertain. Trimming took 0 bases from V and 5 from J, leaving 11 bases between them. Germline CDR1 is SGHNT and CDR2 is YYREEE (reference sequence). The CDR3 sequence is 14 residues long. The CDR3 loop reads CASSLGGLEYGYTF. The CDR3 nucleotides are TGTGCCAGCAGCTTGGGAGGGTTGGAGTATGGCTACACCTTC.

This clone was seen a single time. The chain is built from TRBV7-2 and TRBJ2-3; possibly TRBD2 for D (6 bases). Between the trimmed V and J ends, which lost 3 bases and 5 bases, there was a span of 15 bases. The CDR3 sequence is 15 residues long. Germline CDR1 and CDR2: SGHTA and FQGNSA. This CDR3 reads CASSFQGTERDTQYF. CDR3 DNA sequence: TGTGCCAGCAGCTTTCAAGGGACTGAGAGAGATACGCAGTATTTT.